These T cell receptor beta chains were read from a single sample in a study of long-term antiretroviral therapy in people with HIV. Measured with immunoSEQ multiplex PCR; TCRdb has only the in-frame clones, and not every one. The sample has around 25,000 clones, about 85% seen once. Sample: unsorted PBMCs, taken 2.3 years after starting antiretroviral therapy. These receptors originate from a man aged 40-55 years with HIV. The CDR3 runs from the conserved cysteine through the conserved F or W. The D gene is left open where the match is weak. Clone size appears in some rows only: once, few, many, or a class for an expanded clone.

NA,TRBV5-1,TRBJ1-1,NA,CASSLGLRGVLTEAFF,TGCGCCAGCAGCTTGGGGTTAAGGGGTGTCTTGACTGAAGCTTTCTTT
TRBD2,TRBV5-6,TRBJ2-3,NA,CASSLGGGADTQYF,TGTGCCAGCAGCTTGGGGGGGGGTGCAGATACGCAGTATTTT
NA,TRBV23-1,TRBJ2-1,NA,CASSDFSSYNEQFF,TGCGCCAGCAGTGATTTTAGCTCCTACAATGAGCAGTTCTTC
NA,TRBV7-9,TRBJ2-1,NA,CASSGGGSEQFF,TGTGCCAGCAGCGGAGGGGGTAGTGAGCAGTTCTTC
TRBD2,TRBV9,TRBJ2-1,NA,CASSGDPGLAGSEQFF,TGTGCCAGCAGCGGCGATCCGGGACTAGCGGGAAGTGAGCAGTTCTTC
NA,TRBV11-2,TRBJ2-1,once,CASTRDASYNEQFF,TGTGCCAGTACCCGGGACGCCTCCTACAATGAGCAGTTCTTC
NA,TRBV6-5,TRBJ1-2,NA,CASSRGSLRGYTF,TGTGCCAGCAGCCGCGGCAGTTTACGAGGCTACACCTTC
NA,TRBV5-1,TRBJ1-4,NA,CASSLSVQQKLFF,TGCGCCAGCAGCTTGAGTGTTCAGCAAAAACTGTTTTTT
NA,TRBV2,TRBJ2-7,NA,CASSEVDVYEQYF,TGTGCCAGCAGTGAAGTGGACGTCTACGAGCAGTACTTC
NA,TRBV4-2,TRBJ2-1,NA,CASSQEEEVSSYNEQFF,TGTGCCAGCAGCCAAGAAGAGGAAGTGAGCTCCTACAATGAGCAGTTCTTC
NA,TRBV5-1,TRBJ2-3,once,CASSLQPSTDTQYF,TGCGCCAGCAGCTTGCAACCTAGCACAGATACGCAGTATTTT
NA,TRBV6-6,TRBJ2-4,NA,CASSYGGGLVQYF,TGTGCCAGCAGTTACGGCGGGGGCCTCGTTCAGTACTTC
NA,TRBV30,TRBJ2-7,NA,CAWSDHEVRLPYEQYF,TGTGCCTGGAGCGATCACGAGGTTAGGTTACCCTACGAGCAGTACTTC
NA,TRBV28,TRBJ1-5,few,CASSFPGYSNQPQHF,TGTGCCAGCAGTTTCCCAGGGTATAGCAATCAGCCCCAGCATTTT
TRBD2,TRBV27,TRBJ2-1,NA,CASSLGLAGGYSSYNEQFF,TGTGCCAGCAGTTTAGGACTAGCGGGGGGCTACAGCTCCTACAATGAGCAGTTCTTC
NA,TRBV7-8,TRBJ2-7,NA,CASSLGGGSTYEQYF,TGTGCCAGCAGCTTAGGCGGGGGCAGCACCTACGAGCAGTACTTC
TRBD2,TRBV14,TRBJ2-3,NA,CASSQRSGGHTDTQYF,TGTGCCAGCAGCCAGCGTAGCGGGGGGCACACAGATACGCAGTATTTT
NA,TRBV11-2,TRBJ2-3,NA,CASSSPGNYTDTQYF,TGTGCCAGCAGCTCTCCGGGGAACTATACAGATACGCAGTATTTT
TRBD1,TRBV28,TRBJ1-2,NA,CASRLKTGGGNGYTF,TGTGCCAGCAGGCTCAAGACAGGGGGGGGAAATGGCTACACCTTC
NA,TRBV2,TRBJ2-3,NA,CASSDRWARQYF,TGTGCCAGCAGTGATAGGTGGGCGAGGCAGTATTTT
NA,TRBV6-1,TRBJ2-7,NA,CASSELWGVYEQYF,TGTGCCAGCAGTGAACTTTGGGGGGTCTACGAGCAGTACTTC
NA,TRBV4-1,TRBJ1-2,NA,CASSQEWSNYGYTF,TGCGCCAGCAGCCAAGAGTGGAGTAACTATGGCTACACCTTC
NA,TRBV11-3,TRBJ1-2,NA,CASRLEVAGYTF,TGTGCCAGCAGGTTAGAAGTGGCTGGCTACACCTTC
TRBD1,TRBV4-1,TRBJ1-6,NA,CASSQGTGHNSPLHF,TGCGCCAGCAGCCAAGGGACAGGGCATAATTCACCCCTCCACTTT
TRBD2,TRBV5-1,TRBJ2-3,NA,CASSSGVPSGRSDTQYF,TGCGCCAGCAGCAGTGGGGTGCCTAGCGGGAGAAGTGATACGCAGTATTTT